One TCR beta chain is described in this entry. This table comes from immunoSEQ multiplex PCR, and its TCRdb copy is limited to in-frame clones, with some not included. Of 200,000 to 250,000 clones in the sample, around 90% were seen once. The entry originates in a study of blood T cell repertoires in COVID-19. Looking at the study overall: Researchers got acute and convalescent COVID-19 samples from the United States, Italy and Spain. Sources were T cells, B-cell-depleted T cells, or PBMCs; the material itself was cDNA or gDNA.

Input material: peripheral blood. This TCR was recovered from a man aged 60-69 years with COVID-19, enrolled during active disease.

CDR3 region: CASSRGGEYGYTF. DNA of the CDR3: TGCGCCAGCAGCCGGGGCGGGGAATATGGCTACACCTTC. The chain has TRBV5-1 and TRBJ1-2, with D possibly matching TRBD1 (5 bases). From germline, CDR1 is SGHRS and CDR2 YFSETQ. The V end was cut by 4 bases, the J end by 5 bases, with 12 bases between. This CDR3 comprises 13 residues. Looking up the rest from reference TRBV5-1 and TRBJ1-2 gives the full variable domain: KAGVTQTPRYLIKTRGQQVTLSCSPISGHRSVSWYQQTPGQGLQFLFEYFSETQRNKGNFPGRFSGRQFSNSRSEMNVSTLELGDSALYLCASSRGGEYGYTFGSGTRLTVV.